This TCR beta chain was documented in a study of cytomegalovirus exposure and HLA in healthy donors. Overall study results and limits: Association of under 20,000 TCR beta sequences with HLA alleles was found at 0.05 false discovery rate in a later analysis.

As concerns this clone: Its specificity is unknown.

The study ran its PCR with 60 Vbeta and 13 Jbeta primers. Sequencing was performed with immunoSEQ multiplex PCR; in TCRdb, only in-frame clones are kept and a portion is missing. The repertoire has 130,000 or so clones, 60% to 80% of them found once; the top ten carry approximately 0.86%. The CDR3 covers 19 residues. J lost 6 bases, V lost 2 bases, and 20 bases had no gene match. Per germline, CDR1 MDHEN and CDR2 SYDVKM. The sample comprised PBMCs. This sequence originates from a woman in her sixties in good health and CMV-seronegative. This rearrangement joins TRBV28 to TRBJ2-7; 9 bases are shared with TRBD1. CDR3 DNA sequence: TGTGCCAGCAGTTTAGCGGGGACAGGGTGGGGTACTCACCGCGGCGAGCAGTACTTC. Its protein product is CASSLAGTGWGTHRGEQYF.